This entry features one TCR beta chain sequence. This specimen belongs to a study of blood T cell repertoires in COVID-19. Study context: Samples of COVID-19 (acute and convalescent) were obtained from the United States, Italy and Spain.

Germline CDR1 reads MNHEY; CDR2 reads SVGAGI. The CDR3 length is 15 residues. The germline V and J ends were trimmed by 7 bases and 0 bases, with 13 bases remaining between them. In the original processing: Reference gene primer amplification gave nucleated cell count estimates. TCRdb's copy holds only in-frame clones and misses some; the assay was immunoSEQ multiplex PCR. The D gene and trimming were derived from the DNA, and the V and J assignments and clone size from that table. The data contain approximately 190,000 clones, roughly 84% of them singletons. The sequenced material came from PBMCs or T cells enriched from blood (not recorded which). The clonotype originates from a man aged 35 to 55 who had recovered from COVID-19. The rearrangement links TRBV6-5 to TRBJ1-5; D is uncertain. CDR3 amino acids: CASKISEHSNQPQHF. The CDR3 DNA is TGTGCCAGCAAGATTTCCGAGCATAGCAATCAGCCCCAGCATTTT.